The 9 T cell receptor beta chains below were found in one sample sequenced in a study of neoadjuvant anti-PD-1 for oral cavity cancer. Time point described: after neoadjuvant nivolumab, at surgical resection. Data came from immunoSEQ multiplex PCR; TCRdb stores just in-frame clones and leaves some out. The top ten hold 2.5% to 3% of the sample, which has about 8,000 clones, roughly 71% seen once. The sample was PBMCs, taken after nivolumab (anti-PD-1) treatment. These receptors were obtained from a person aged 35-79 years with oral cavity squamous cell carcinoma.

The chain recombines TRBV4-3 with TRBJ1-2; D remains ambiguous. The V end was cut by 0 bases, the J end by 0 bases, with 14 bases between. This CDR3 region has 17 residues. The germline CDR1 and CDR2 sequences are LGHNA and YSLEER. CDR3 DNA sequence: TGCGCCAGCAGCCAAGATAGAGGGCTATTAGCTAACTATGGCTACACCTTC. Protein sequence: CASSQDRGLLANYGYTF.

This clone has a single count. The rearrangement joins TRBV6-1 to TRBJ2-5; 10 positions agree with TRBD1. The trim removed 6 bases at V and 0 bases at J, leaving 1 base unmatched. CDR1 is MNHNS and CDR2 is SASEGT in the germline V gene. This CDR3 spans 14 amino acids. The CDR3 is CASRDRGYQETQYF. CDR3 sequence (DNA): TGTGCCAGCAGGGACAGGGGGTACCAAGAGACCCAGTACTTC.

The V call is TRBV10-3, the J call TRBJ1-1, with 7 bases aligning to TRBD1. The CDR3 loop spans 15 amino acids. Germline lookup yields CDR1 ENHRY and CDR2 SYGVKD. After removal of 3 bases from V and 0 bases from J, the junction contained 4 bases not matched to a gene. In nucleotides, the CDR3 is TGTGCCATCAGTGAACCGGACAGGATGAACACTGAAGCTTTCTTT. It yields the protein CAISEPDRMNTEAFF.

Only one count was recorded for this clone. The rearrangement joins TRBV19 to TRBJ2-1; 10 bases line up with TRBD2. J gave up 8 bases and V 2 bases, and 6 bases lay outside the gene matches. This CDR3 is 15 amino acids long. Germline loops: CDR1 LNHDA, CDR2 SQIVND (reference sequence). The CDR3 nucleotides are TGTGCCAGTAGTATACTAAGCGGGGGGGCATATGAGCAGTTCTTC. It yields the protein CASSILSGGAYEQFF. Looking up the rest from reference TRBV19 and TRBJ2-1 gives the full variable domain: DGGITQSPKYLFRKEGQNVTLSCEQNLNHDAMYWYRQDPGQGLRLIYYSQIVNDFQKGDIAEGYSVSREKKESFPLTVTSAQKNPTAFYLCASSILSGGAYEQFFGPGTRLTVL.

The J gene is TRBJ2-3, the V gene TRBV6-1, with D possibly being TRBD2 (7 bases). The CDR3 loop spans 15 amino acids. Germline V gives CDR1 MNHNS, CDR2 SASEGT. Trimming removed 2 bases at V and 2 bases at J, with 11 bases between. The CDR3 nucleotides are TGTGCCAGCAGTGAATTGCGGGGGCTCACAGATACGCAGTATTTT. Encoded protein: CASSELRGLTDTQYF.

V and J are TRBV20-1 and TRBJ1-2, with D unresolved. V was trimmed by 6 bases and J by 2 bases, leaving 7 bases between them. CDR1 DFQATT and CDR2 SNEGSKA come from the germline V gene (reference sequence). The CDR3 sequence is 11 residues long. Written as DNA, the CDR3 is TGCAGTGCCCATGAGAACTATGGCTACACCTTC. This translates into CSAHENYGYTF.

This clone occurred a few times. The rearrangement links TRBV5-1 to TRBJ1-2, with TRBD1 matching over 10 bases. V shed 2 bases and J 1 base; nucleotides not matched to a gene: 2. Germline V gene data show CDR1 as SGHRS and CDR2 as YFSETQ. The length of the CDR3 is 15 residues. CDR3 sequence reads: CASSLGTGVNYGYTF. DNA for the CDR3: TGCGCCAGCAGCTTAGGGACAGGGGTTAACTATGGCTACACCTTC. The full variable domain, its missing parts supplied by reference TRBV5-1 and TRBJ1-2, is KAGVTQTPRYLIKTRGQQVTLSCSPISGHRSVSWYQQTPGQGLQFLFEYFSETQRNKGNFPGRFSGRQFSNSRSEMNVSTLELGDSALYLCASSLGTGVNYGYTFGSGTRLTVV.

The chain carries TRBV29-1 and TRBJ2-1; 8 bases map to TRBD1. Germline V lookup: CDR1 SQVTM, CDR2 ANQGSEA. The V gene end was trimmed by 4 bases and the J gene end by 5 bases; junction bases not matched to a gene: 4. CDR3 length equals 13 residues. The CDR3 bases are TGCAGCGTTGGGACAGGGAGAAACAATGAGCAGTTCTTC. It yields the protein CSVGTGRNNEQFF.

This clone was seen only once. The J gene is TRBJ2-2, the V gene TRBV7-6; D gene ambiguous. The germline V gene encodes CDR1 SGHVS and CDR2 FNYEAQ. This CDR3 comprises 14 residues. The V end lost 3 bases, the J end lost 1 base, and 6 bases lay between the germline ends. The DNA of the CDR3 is TGTGCCAGCAGCTTCGCAGGGAACACCGGGGAGCTGTTTTTT. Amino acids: CASSFAGNTGELFF. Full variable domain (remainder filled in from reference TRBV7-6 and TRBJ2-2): GAGVSQSPRYKVTKRGQDVALRCDPISGHVSLYWYRQALGQGPEFLTYFNYEAQQDKSGLPNDRFSAERPEGSISTLTIQRTEQRDSAMYRCASSFAGNTGELFFGEGSRLTVL.